The 10 T cell receptor beta chains below all came from one sample that was sequenced in a study of cytomegalovirus exposure and HLA in healthy donors. PCR used 60 Vbeta primers and 13 Jbeta primers. Sequenced by immunoSEQ multiplex PCR; TCRdb stores in-frame clones only, minus some. The repertoire holds 150,000 to 200,000 clones, over 80% seen once, with around 1.5% in the top ten. Sequenced input: PBMCs. These receptors originate from a man aged 45 to 65 in good health and CMV-seronegative.

This rearrangement joins TRBV4-2 to TRBJ2-5; unclear D gene. Matching the DNA end better, TRBJ2-7 makes the J call doubtful. Per the germline V gene, CDR1 is LGHNA and CDR2 is YNFKEQ. The CDR3 loop spans 15 amino acids. The CDR3 nucleotides are TGTGCCAGCAGCCACCCTTTGGGCGAATCCCACGAGCAGTACTTC. This translates into CASSHPLGESHEQYF.

This sequence joins TRBV9 and TRBJ2-2, with D uncertain. CDR1 and CDR2 from the germline V gene are SGDLS and YYNGEE. The CDR3 length is 18 residues. The V gene lost 4 bases and the J gene lost 3 bases, with 22 bases spanning the gap. The CDR3 sequence: CASSPRSKSAVDTGELFF. The CDR3 bases are TGTGCCAGCAGCCCGCGCTCTAAGTCGGCGGTGGACACCGGGGAGCTGTTTTTT.

The gene calls are TRBV7-2 and TRBJ1-2; D is perhaps TRBD1 (6 bases). The V and J ends lost 11 bases and 4 bases respectively, with 14 bases between them. Looked up from germline, CDR1 is SGHTA and CDR2 is FQGNSA. The CDR3 is 12 residues long. Written as DNA, the CDR3 is TGTGCCGGACGCGAAGGGGGCTATGGCTACACCTTC. Its translation: CAGREGGYGYTF.

The chain couples TRBV5-5 to TRBJ1-1; 9 nucleotides align to TRBD1. J gave up 1 base and V 5 bases, and 6 bases lay outside the gene matches. The CDR3 consists of 15 residues. Germline V CDR1 and CDR2: SGHKS, YYEKEE (reference sequence). CDR3 nucleotides: TGTGCCAGCAGATTCTGGACAGGGGCGAACACTGAAGCTTTCTTT. Encoded protein: CASRFWTGANTEAFF. Filled out from reference TRBV5-5 and TRBJ1-1, the complete variable domain reads DAGVTQSPTHLIKTRGQQVTLRCSPISGHKSVSWYQQVLGQGPQFIFQYYEKEERGRGNFPDRFSARQFPNYSSELNVNALLLGDSALYLCASRFWTGANTEAFFGQGTRLTVV.

The J gene is TRBJ2-7, the V gene TRBV18; 10 bases are a match to TRBD1. This CDR3 contains 14 residues. V gave up 11 bases and J gave up 2 bases; unmatched junction bases: 9. Germline-derived CDR1 and CDR2 are KGHSH and LQKENI. CDR3 protein: CASTGDRGTYEQYF. As DNA, the CDR3 is TGTGCCTCAACAGGGGACAGGGGAACCTACGAGCAGTACTTC.

The rearrangement joins TRBV11-2 to TRBJ2-4, with 10 positions matching TRBD2. This CDR3 comprises 13 residues. V shed 4 bases, J shed 11 bases, and the junction held 5 bases outside the gene matches. CDR1 is SGHAT, CDR2 FQNNGV, per germline. The CDR3 DNA follows: TGTGCCAGCAGCTCTCCCACTAGCGGGGTTCAGTACTTC. Its translation: CASSSPTSGVQYF.

This chain uses TRBV29-1 with TRBJ1-4, with 7 bases identical to TRBD1. V lost 3 bases and J lost 8; bases outside the gene matches: 6. This CDR3 comprises 13 residues. Germline V gene lookup returns CDR1 SQVTM and CDR2 ANQGSEA. The CDR3 sequence is CSVESGGREKLFF. In DNA, the CDR3 is TGCAGCGTTGAGTCAGGGGGACGGGAAAAACTGTTTTTT.

The chain carries TRBV27 and TRBJ2-7, with 9 nucleotides matching TRBD2. The germline CDR1 and CDR2 sequences are MNHEY and SMNVEV (reference sequence). Trimming cost V 6 bases and J 3 bases; bases outside gene matches: 6. This CDR3 has 14 amino acids. The CDR3 bases are TGTGCCAGCAGACGTAGCGGGAGTAGCTACGAGCAGTACTTC. Residues: CASRRSGSSYEQYF.

The chain has TRBV5-1 and TRBJ1-3; D might be TRBD1 (6 bases). The germline V and J ends were trimmed by 1 base and 4 bases, with 12 bases remaining between them. This CDR3 contains 15 residues. Germline loops: CDR1 SGHRS, CDR2 YFSETQ. The CDR3 sequence: CASSLLGADGNTIYF. The CDR3 region has the DNA TGCGCCAGCAGCTTGTTGGGGGCGGACGGAAACACCATATATTTT. The full variable domain, with the rest looked up from reference TRBV5-1 and TRBJ1-3, is KAGVTQTPRYLIKTRGQQVTLSCSPISGHRSVSWYQQTPGQGLQFLFEYFSETQRNKGNFPGRFSGRQFSNSRSEMNVSTLELGDSALYLCASSLLGADGNTIYFGEGSWLTVV.

V and J are TRBV9 and TRBJ1-1; a possible D gene is TRBD1 (5 bases). V was pared by 2 bases and J by 6 bases, with 11 bases between. The CDR3 runs to 13 residues. Looked up from germline, CDR1 is SGDLS and CDR2 is YYNGEE. CDR3: CASSVGPGAEAFF. DNA for the CDR3: TGTGCCAGCAGCGTCGGCCCGGGGGCTGAAGCTTTCTTT. The whole variable domain, remainder taken from reference TRBV9 and TRBJ1-1, is DSGVTQTPKHLITATGQRVTLRCSPRSGDLSVYWYQQSLDQGLQFLIQYYNGEERAKGNILERFSAQQFPDLHSELNLSSLELGDSALYFCASSVGPGAEAFFGQGTRLTVV.